These 15 T cell receptor beta chains share one sample of origin, sequenced in a study of cytomegalovirus exposure and HLA in healthy donors. PCR was performed using 60 Vbeta and 13 Jbeta primers. TCRdb keeps only in-frame clones here, not all; method: immunoSEQ multiplex PCR. Of roughly 80,000 clones in the sample, roughly two thirds are singletons; the top ten hold approximately 7%. What was sequenced was PBMCs. The receptors stem from a woman in her 50s in good health and CMV-seropositive.

The V call is TRBV7-7, the J call TRBJ2-2, with D possibly matching TRBD1 (5 bases). The length of the CDR3 is 13 residues. CDR1 and CDR2 from the germline V gene are SSHAT and FNYEAQ (reference sequence). V lost 4 bases and J 5 bases, leaving 8 bases between the germline ends. As DNA, the CDR3 is TGTGCCAGCAGCTCTCAGGGAACCGGGGAGCTGTTTTTT. The encoded protein is CASSSQGTGELFF.

This clone was seen more than once but under ten times. CDR3 nucleotide sequence: TGCAGCGACCGGGACAGTAACTATGGCTACACCTTC. Its protein product is CSDRDSNYGYTF. This chain connects TRBV29-1 to TRBJ1-2, with 7 bases that match TRBD1. The CDR3 runs 12 residues. CDR1 is SQVTM, CDR2 ANQGSEA, per germline. V trimming: 7 bases; J trimming: 1 base; junction bases outside the gene matches: 3.

This clone was recorded once. V usage is TRBV11-2 and J usage is TRBJ1-4; tentatively, D is TRBD1 (5 bases). From germline, CDR1 is SGHAT and CDR2 FQNNGV. CDR3 length equals 16 residues. Trimming took 5 bases from V and 8 from J, leaving 21 bases between them. The chain's CDR3 is CASSRLPLRAGEKLFF. The CDR3 bases are TGTGCCAGCAGCCGACTCCCCCTCAGGGCGGGGGAAAAACTGTTTTTT. Using reference TRBV11-2 and TRBJ1-4 for the parts outside the CDR3, the full variable domain is EAGVAQSPRYKIIEKRQSVAFWCNPISGHATLYWYQQILGQGPKLLIQFQNNGVVDDSQLPKDRFSAERLKGVDSTLKIQPAKLEDSAVYLCASSRLPLRAGEKLFFGSGTQLSVL.

This clone has just a few counts. The J gene is TRBJ2-5, the V gene TRBV5-1; the match to TRBD1 covers 8 bases. The CDR3 covers 16 residues. CDR1 and CDR2 from the germline V gene are SGHRS and YFSETQ. V shed 1 base and J 4 bases; nucleotides not matched to a gene: 9. CDR3 nucleotides: TGCGCCAGCAGCTTGACATTCGGACAGGGAGGAGAGACCCAGTACTTC. Translation gives CASSLTFGQGGETQYF.

In its sample, this clone was seen a few times. The chain combines TRBV6-5 with TRBJ2-5; TRBD2 agrees at 8 bases. CDR3 length equals 15 residues. Trimming at V came to 7 bases and at J to 2 bases, leaving 9 bases not matched to a gene. Looked up from germline, CDR1 is MNHEY and CDR2 is SVGAGI. This CDR3 reads CASIGPSGHQETQYF. The CDR3 DNA reads TGTGCCAGCATTGGGCCTAGCGGGCATCAAGAGACCCAGTACTTC.

This sequence joins TRBV27 and TRBJ1-1, with 7 nucleotides matching TRBD1. The germline V gene has CDR1 MNHEY and CDR2 SMNVEV (reference sequence). V was pared by 7 bases and J by 0 bases, with 8 bases of the junction left unmatched. There are 15 residues in the CDR3. CDR3 nucleotides: TGTGCCAGCAATAGACAGGGCTTAATGAACACTGAAGCTTTCTTT. Translating gives CASNRQGLMNTEAFF.

This chain connects TRBV7-9 to TRBJ2-1; tentative D call: TRBD1 (5 bases). V gave up 6 bases and J gave up 7 bases, with 19 bases separating them. This CDR3 has 15 residues. Germline CDR1 and CDR2: SEHNR and FQNEAQ (reference sequence). CDR3 loop: CASRPAGKTRNEQFF. CDR3 DNA sequence: TGTGCCAGCAGGCCGGCAGGGAAAACTCGGAATGAGCAGTTCTTC.

The gene calls are TRBV6-5 and TRBJ2-2; possibly TRBD1 for D (6 bases). V lost 7 bases and J lost 6, with 12 bases in between. This CDR3 has 13 amino acids. Germline V gene lookup returns CDR1 MNHEY and CDR2 SVGAGI. The CDR3 DNA is TGTGCCAGCAACCCCAGGGGCGCCGGGGAGCTGTTTTTT. Translating gives CASNPRGAGELFF.

The gene calls are TRBV9 and TRBJ2-1, with D possibly being TRBD1 (7 bases). The V end was cut by 4 bases, the J end by 12 bases, with 17 bases between. Per germline, CDR1 SGDLS and CDR2 YYNGEE. This CDR3 spans 13 amino acids. The CDR3: CASSPPGGTRQFF. Written as DNA, the CDR3 is TGTGCCAGCAGCCCCCCAGGGGGGACAAGGCAGTTCTTC.

The CDR3 DNA sequence: TGTGCCAGCAGCTTAGGAGGAGCGGGGGGGCGTGAGCAGTACTTC. The encoded protein is CASSLGGAGGREQYF. V usage is TRBV7-2 and J usage is TRBJ2-7; 10 bases are shared with TRBD2. Trimming took 1 base from V and 7 from J; bases not matched to a gene: 7. The CDR3 is 15 residues long. Germline V gene sequence: CDR1 SGHTA, CDR2 FQGNSA.

The CDR3 sequence is CASSLNAGTRETQYF. The CDR3 DNA reads TGTGCCAGCAGCTTAAACGCCGGGACACGAGAGACCCAGTACTTC. The rearrangement uses TRBV7-3 and TRBJ2-5; D is perhaps TRBD1 (6 bases). CDR1 is SGHTA and CDR2 is FQGTGA in the germline V gene. V was clipped by 1 base and J by 4 bases, with 13 bases between them. The CDR3 loop spans 15 amino acids.

The gene calls are TRBV28 and TRBJ1-2; 7 positions match TRBD1. CDR3 length equals 17 residues. Germline V gene data show CDR1 as MDHEN and CDR2 as SYDVKM. J was trimmed by 4 bases and V by 6 bases; bases with no gene match: 17. The CDR3 is CASSLQNAGGQGYGYTF. CDR3 nucleotides: TGTGCCAGCAGCCTTCAAAACGCAGGGGGTCAGGGCTATGGCTACACCTTC.

The gene calls are TRBV5-5 and TRBJ2-2; TRBD1 aligns across 7 bases. Unmatched junction bases numbered 6, after V lost 3 bases and J lost 7 bases. This CDR3 comprises 14 residues. The germline V gene has CDR1 SGHKS and CDR2 YYEKEE (reference sequence). The DNA of the CDR3 is TGTGCCAGCAGCTCGACAGGGCACAGCGGGGAGCTGTTTTTT. Its translation: CASSSTGHSGELFF. The variable domain in full, completed from reference TRBV5-5 and TRBJ2-2, reads DAGVTQSPTHLIKTRGQQVTLRCSPISGHKSVSWYQQVLGQGPQFIFQYYEKEERGRGNFPDRFSARQFPNYSSELNVNALLLGDSALYLCASSSTGHSGELFFGEGSRLTVL.

The chain links TRBV7-8 to TRBJ1-3; no clear D. This CDR3 spans 14 amino acids. CDR1 and CDR2 (germline): SGHVS, FQNEAQ. V was cut by 3 bases and J by 0 bases, with 6 bases left in between. The CDR3 DNA follows: TGTGCCAGCAGCTTGATAGCCTCTGGAAACACCATATATTTT. It codes for CASSLIASGNTIYF.

This chain links TRBV7-6 with TRBJ1-3; D gene unclear. This CDR3 is 16 amino acids long. Trimming pared 2 bases from V and 1 base from J, leaving 12 bases between. In germline, CDR1 is SGHVS, CDR2 FNYEAQ. This chain's CDR3 is CASSLPEAVSGNTIYF. CDR3 nucleotides: TGTGCCAGCAGCTTACCCGAGGCCGTTTCTGGAAACACCATATATTTT. Drawing the rest from reference TRBV7-6 and TRBJ1-3, the complete variable domain is GAGVSQSPRYKVTKRGQDVALRCDPISGHVSLYWYRQALGQGPEFLTYFNYEAQQDKSGLPNDRFSAERPEGSISTLTIQRTEQRDSAMYRCASSLPEAVSGNTIYFGEGSWLTVV.